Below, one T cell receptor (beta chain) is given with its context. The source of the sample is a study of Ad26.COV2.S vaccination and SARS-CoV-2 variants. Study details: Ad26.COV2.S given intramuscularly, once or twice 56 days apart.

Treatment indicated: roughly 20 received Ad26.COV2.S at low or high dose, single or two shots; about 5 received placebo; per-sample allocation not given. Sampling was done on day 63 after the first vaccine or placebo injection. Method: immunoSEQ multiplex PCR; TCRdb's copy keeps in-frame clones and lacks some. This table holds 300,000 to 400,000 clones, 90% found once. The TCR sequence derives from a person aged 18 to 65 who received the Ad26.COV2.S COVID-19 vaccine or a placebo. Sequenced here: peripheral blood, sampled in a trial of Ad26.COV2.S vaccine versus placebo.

DNA for the CDR3: TGTGCCAGCAGCTCTAATAGCAATCAGCCCCAGCATTTT. Its translation is CASSSNSNQPQHF. This chain connects TRBV7-9 to TRBJ1-5; no reliable D call. The CDR3 length is 13 residues. Germline CDR1 and CDR2: SEHNR and FQNEAQ (reference sequence). Trimming removed 4 bases from V and 0 bases from J, with 4 bases in between.